What follows describes a single TCR beta chain. What it binds is unknown. This sample is drawn from a study of T cell responses to AZD1222 COVID-19 vaccine. Assay: immunoSEQ multiplex PCR; the TCRdb copy retains only in-frame clones and omits some. The sample holds 130,000 to 150,000 clones; about 87% are singletons and the top ten take more than 13%. Whole-study findings and limits: A reported finding is that nearly half of spike-specific TCRs target unmutated variant regions.

This sample comprised peripheral blood, obtained on day 0 of AZD1222 vaccination. This clonotype was sampled from an adult in good health.

This CDR3 is CASSIISRGTLSNQPQHF. CDR3 bases: TGTGCCAGTAGTATAATATCAAGGGGGACACTTAGCAATCAGCCCCAGCATTTT. The rearrangement joins TRBV19 to TRBJ1-5; D might be TRBD1 (6 bases). V lost 2 bases, J lost 0 bases, and 17 bases lay in between. There are 18 residues in the CDR3. Per germline, CDR1 LNHDA and CDR2 SQIVND (reference sequence).